The rows below give T cell receptor beta chains drawn from one sample of a study of CD8 T cells in Susac syndrome. Each CDR3 protein gets one entry after TCRdb re-called the immunoSEQ multiplex PCR reads with MiXCR. Among about 300,000 distinct CDR3 sequences, approximately 90% were seen once, and the ten largest hold around 0.18%. Sequences were obtained from CD8+ T cells from PBMCs. These receptors were collected from a human donor with multiple sclerosis. CDR3s include the opening cysteine and the closing phenylalanine or tryptophan. The order of the fields is D gene, J gene, V gene, clone size, CDR3 DNA, CDR3 protein. D genes are given only for firm matches. The size field is filled for only some rows; it gives once, few, many or a size class.

- TRBJ1-1 TRBV7-2 few TGTGCCAGCAGCTCCATCGGGCAGATGAACACTGAAGCTTTCTTT CASSSIGQMNTEAFF
- TRBJ1-5 TRBV28 - TGTGTCACCCTCGCGGGCCACCTTGGGGAGTATAGCAATCAGCCCCAGCATTTT CVTLAGHLGEYSNQPQHF
TRBD2 TRBJ2-1 TRBV20-1 - TGCAGTGCGAGGGGGACTAGCGCTTCCTACAATGAGCAGTTCTTC CSARGTSASYNEQFF
- TRBJ2-4 TRBV28 once TGTGCCAGCAGCCCAGCGAGGCAGGGGACCATTCAGTACTTC CASSPARQGTIQYF
- TRBJ2-3 TRBV7-9 - TGTGCCAGCAGCCCCCGAGAGGTTCCAGATACGCAGTATTTT CASSPREVPDTQYF
- TRBJ2-1 TRBV9 few TGTGCCAGCAGCGTAGGGTATGAGCAGTTCTTC CASSVGYEQFF
- TRBJ2-7 TRBV7-9 once TGTGCCAGCAGCTTTCTCCAGGGAAACGAGCAGTACTTC CASSFLQGNEQYF
- TRBJ1-5 TRBV6-1 - TGTGCCAGCAGGGCGGAGAGGAATCAGCCCCAGCATTTT CASRAERNQPQHF
TRBD1 TRBJ1-2 TRBV2 - TGTGCCAGCAGTGAAGGGGCACAGGGGAACTATGGCTACACCTTC CASSEGAQGNYGYTF
TRBD1 TRBJ2-1 TRBV27 - TGTGCCAGCAGTTCTTGGGTTGCTTCTCCGGGACAGGCCTACAATGAGCAGTTCTTC CASSSWVASPGQAYNEQFF
- TRBJ1-2 TRBV29-1 - TGCAGCGTTGAGGGACTGAACTATGGCTACACCTTC CSVEGLNYGYTF
TRBD1 TRBJ2-7 TRBV20-1 once TGCAGTGCTGGGACAGGGGATCAAAGATACGAGCAGTACTTC CSAGTGDQRYEQYF
TRBD2 TRBJ2-7 TRBV7-9 once TGTGCCAGCAGCTCACCAAAGACGGGGGGCTACGAGCAGTACTTC CASSSPKTGGYEQYF
TRBD1 TRBJ2-2 TRBV7-8 - TGTGCCAGCAGCTTATTGGGCAGGGGGCTTACCGGGGAGCTGTTTTTT CASSLLGRGLTGELFF
- TRBJ2-5 TRBV6-5 - TGTGCCAGCAGTTACTCGGTTTTCGCTAGCAACTACGACCAAGAGACCCAGTACTTC CASSYSVFASNYDQETQYF
TRBD1 TRBJ2-1 TRBV28 - TGTGCCAGCAGTTTGACAGGGGGCGGGAATGAGCAGTTCTTC CASSLTGGGNEQFF
TRBD2 TRBJ2-1 TRBV4-1 - TGCGCCAGCAGCCAAGAAAGAGGTGCGGGAGCCTCCTACAATGAGCAGTTCTTC CASSQERGAGASYNEQFF
- TRBJ2-1 TRBV7-3 few TGTGCCAGCAGCTTTGGGTTTTTTGAGCAGTTCTTC CASSFGFFEQFF
- TRBJ1-5 TRBV2 - TGTGCCAGCAGTGAAGGGACATTCGATCAGCCCCAGCATTTT CASSEGTFDQPQHF
TRBD2 TRBJ2-4 TRBV28 - TGTGCCAGCACTCTAAATGGGCTAGCGGAGCCGTACTTC CASTLNGLAEPYF
- TRBJ1-1 TRBV29-1 - TGCAGCGTTGAAGCAGGGAGCACTGAAGCTTTCTTT CSVEAGSTEAFF
- TRBJ2-5 TRBV30 once TGTGCCTGGAGTGACACTGGTTTAGAGACCCAGTACTTC CAWSDTGLETQYF
- TRBJ2-7 TRBV27 - TGTGCCAGCAGTTTAGCGTCTCCCTACGAGCAGTACTTC CASSLASPYEQYF
- TRBJ1-1 TRBV12-3/TRBV12-4 - TGTGCCAGCAGTTTATCCGGGGGGAGGGCAGCTTTCTTT CASSLSGGRAAFF
- TRBJ2-5 TRBV6-5 - TGTGCCAGCAGTTACACCGACAGGTTCCAAGAGACCCAGTACTTC CASSYTDRFQETQYF
- TRBJ2-6 TRBV28 - TGTGCCAGCAGTCCGGACGGAGTCTCTGGGGCCAACGTCCTGACTTTC CASSPDGVSGANVLTF
- TRBJ1-1 TRBV30 - TGTGCCTGGAGTGTACCTGGCAGTACGAACACTGAAGCTTACTTT CAWSVPGSTNTEAYF
- TRBJ2-7 TRBV27 - TGTGCCAGCAGTTTATCCGGTCCCAAAGAGCAGTACTTC CASSLSGPKEQYF
- TRBJ2-1 TRBV2 once TGTGCCAGCGGGAGTTGGACCTACAATGAGCAGTTCTTC CASGSWTYNEQFF
- TRBJ2-4 TRBV7-2 - TGTGCCAGCACCTCCCCCCAGGACCTCGCCAAAAACATTCAGTACTTC CASTSPQDLAKNIQYF
- TRBJ2-5 TRBV24-1 - TGTGCCACCAGTGACACGAGGACTTCTCTTAGGGAGACCCAGTACTTC CATSDTRTSLRETQYF
TRBD2 TRBJ2-5 TRBV6-5 - TGTGCCAGCAGTTACTCGGGACTAGCGGGGGGGTACCAAGAGACCCAGTACTTC CASSYSGLAGGYQETQYF
- TRBJ2-3 TRBV6-2/TRBV6-3 - TGTGCCAGCAGTTACAAGGGAGAGGGGAGCGCAGATACGCAGTATTTT CASSYKGEGSADTQYF
- TRBJ1-1 TRBV7-9 - TGTGCCAGCAGCTTAGACCCGGGGTGGGAAGCTTTCTTT CASSLDPGWEAFF
- TRBJ2-2 TRBV9 - TGTGCCAGCAGCGTATCTGCAGGGGAGAACACCGGGGAGCTGTTTTTT CASSVSAGENTGELFF
TRBD1 TRBJ2-3 TRBV27 - TGTGCCAGCAGTGATGACAGGGAAGGCACAGATACGCAGTATTTT CASSDDREGTDTQYF
TRBD2 TRBJ2-7 TRBV20-1 - TGCAGTGGCGGAGAGGGACTAGCGGGAGGGCAAAACGAGCAGTACTTC CSGGEGLAGGQNEQYF
- TRBJ2-3 TRBV28 - TGTGCCAGCAGTTTCCTAATGGCTACCACAGATACGCAGTATTTT CASSFLMATTDTQYF
TRBD2 TRBJ2-2 TRBV6-2/TRBV6-3 - TGTGCCAGCGGAAACGGGCTAGCGGGAGAAAGTGGCACCGGGGAGCTGTTTTTT CASGNGLAGESGTGELFF
- TRBJ2-4 TRBV7-4 - TGTGCCAGCAGCTACGGGGGCGTAGCACCAAAAAACATTCAGTACTTC CASSYGGVAPKNIQYF
- TRBJ2-2 TRBV7-9 - TGTGCCACCACCGGAGTCCAACGGAACACCGGGGAGCTGTTTTTT CATTGVQRNTGELFF
- TRBJ1-1 TRBV6-5 once TGTGCCAGCAGTCCGGGGGCTGGGAGCACTGAAGCTTTCTTT CASSPGAGSTEAFF
TRBD2 TRBJ2-1 TRBV11-3 - TGTGCCAGCAGCTTAGTGGGGACTAGCGGGGGCCCGGACAATGAGCAGTTCTTC CASSLVGTSGGPDNEQFF
- TRBJ2-7 TRBV24-1 - TGTGCCACCAGTGATTTCTCAGGGACCGAGCAGTACTTC CATSDFSGTEQYF
- TRBJ1-2 TRBV28 - TGTGCCAGCAGTTTACCCCCAGCTAACTATGGCTACACCTTC CASSLPPANYGYTF
TRBD1 TRBJ2-7 TRBV2 once TGTGCCAGTGGGGGTTTTAACAAACAGGGGTCCTACGAGCAGTACTTC CASGGFNKQGSYEQYF
- TRBJ2-6 TRBV19 - TGTGCCAGTAGTAGGGGCAAGAGATCTGGGGCCAACGTCCTGACTTTC CASSRGKRSGANVLTF
TRBD1 TRBJ2-2 TRBV5-1 - TGCGCCAGCAGCATCGACAGGGGGCGAACCGGGGAGCTGTTTTTT CASSIDRGRTGELFF
- TRBJ2-5 TRBV7-3 - TGTGCCAGCAGCTTGGATCGGCTTAGGGACGGGCAAGAGACCCAGTACTTC CASSLDRLRDGQETQYF
- TRBJ2-3 TRBV7-3 - TGTGCCAGCAGCTCCCCGTACTGCTATCTCACAGATACGCAGTATTTT CASSSPYCYLTDTQYF